These 18 T cell receptor beta chains share one sample of origin, sequenced in a study of CD8+ T cells in alopecia areata. cDNA prepared by RNA extraction and subsequent reverse transcription served as the template for sequencing. Here immunoSEQ multiplex PCR was the method, and the copy in TCRdb shows in-frame clones only, minus some. The data hold about 190,000 clones, with about three fifths observed a single time. The treatment denotes: oral pan-JAK inhibitor, 5-10 mg twice daily. The sample here was CD4+ T cells sorted from blood, taken at week 24, from a patient treated with tofacitinib. These receptors were obtained from a human donor with alopecia areata.

V and J are TRBV29-1 and TRBJ2-4; the match to TRBD2 covers 8 bases. This CDR3 is built from 12 residues. Germline CDR1 SQVTM, CDR2 ANQGSEA. V trimming: 2 bases; J trimming: 10 bases; junction bases outside the gene matches: 4. The CDR3 DNA follows: TGCAGCGTTGAAACTGGCGGGGGGATTCAGTACTTC. Its protein product is CSVETGGGIQYF.

The rearrangement uses TRBV6-5 and TRBJ2-3; D gene unclear. V shed 4 bases and J shed 0 bases, with 8 bases lying between them. Germline lookup yields CDR1 MNHEY and CDR2 SVGAGI. The CDR3 loop spans 14 amino acids. The DNA of the CDR3 is TGTGCCAGCAGTTCGCCTAAAAGCACAGATACGCAGTATTTT. It translates to CASSSPKSTDTQYF.

This chain links TRBV7-7 with TRBJ2-5; 7 bases map to TRBD1. V lost 5 bases and J lost 1; bases outside the gene matches: 4. This CDR3 has 14 residues. Germline CDR1 SSHAT, CDR2 FNYEAQ (reference sequence). CDR3 amino acids: CASSRDRLQETQYF. DNA for the CDR3: TGTGCCAGCAGCCGGGACAGACTCCAAGAGACCCAGTACTTC.

The J gene is TRBJ2-7, the V gene TRBV13, with D perhaps TRBD1 (5 bases). Germline CDR1 PRHDT, CDR2 FYEKMQ (reference sequence). CDR3 length: 14 amino acids. The ends were cut back, 2 bases at V and 2 bases at J, with 10 bases in the middle. For the CDR3, the DNA is TGTGCCAGCAGCTTATCAGGGTCAGCCTACGAGCAGTACTTC. Translated, it gives CASSLSGSAYEQYF. Full variable domain (rest looked up from reference TRBV13 and TRBJ2-7): AAGVIQSPRHLIKEKRETATLKCYPIPRHDTVYWYQQGPGQDPQFLISFYEKMQSDKGSIPDRFSAQQFSDYHSELNMSSLELGDSALYFCASSLSGSAYEQYFGPGTRLTVT.

This chain links TRBV27 with TRBJ2-3, with 10 positions matching TRBD1. The germline gives CDR1 MNHEY, CDR2 SMNVEV (reference sequence). This CDR3 spans 18 amino acids. V lost 2 bases, J lost 2 bases, and 10 bases stayed unmatched. This CDR3 reads CASSLGTGAAVSTDTQYF. CDR3 in DNA: TGTGCCAGCAGTTTAGGGACAGGGGCGGCGGTTTCCACAGATACGCAGTATTTT.

The chain links TRBV4-3 to TRBJ1-5; possible D gene TRBD1, 5 bases. CDR1 and CDR2 from the germline V gene are LGHNA and YSLEER. V was pared by 0 bases and J by 7 bases, with 10 bases between. This CDR3 has 14 residues. CDR3 sequence reads: CASSQESRGQPQHF. The CDR3 nucleotides read TGCGCCAGCAGCCAAGAGTCAAGGGGCCAGCCCCAGCATTTT.

The chain uses TRBV29-1 and TRBJ2-1, with 8 bases lining up with TRBD2. Germline CDR1 SQVTM, CDR2 ANQGSEA. Trimming at V came to 4 bases and at J to 6 bases, leaving 8 bases not matched to a gene. The CDR3 runs 14 residues. CDR3 residues: CSVVIGGGPNEQFF. The CDR3 region has the DNA TGCAGCGTTGTGATCGGCGGGGGGCCCAATGAGCAGTTCTTC.

The genes are TRBV27 and TRBJ2-1, with 10 bases fitting TRBD2. Germline lookup yields CDR1 MNHEY and CDR2 SMNVEV (reference sequence). The junction had 7 bases not matched to a gene; V was cut back by 2 bases and J by 6 bases. The CDR3 spans 16 residues. CDR3 sequence: CASSLRSGGAGNEQFF. In DNA form, the CDR3 reads TGTGCCAGCAGTTTAAGGAGCGGGGGGGCGGGCAATGAGCAGTTCTTC.

This clone was detected only once. CDR3 loop: CASSQDYREAVYF. The DNA for the CDR3 is TGCGCCAGCAGCCAAGATTATCGGGAAGCCGTATATTTT. J is TRBJ2-3 and V is TRBV4-3; TRBD2 might be the D (5 bases). Trimming removed 0 bases at V and 15 bases at J, with 16 bases between. CDR1 is LGHNA, CDR2 YSLEER, per germline. This CDR3 spans 13 amino acids.

The chain links TRBV29-1 to TRBJ2-1; D gene ambiguous. The germline V gene has CDR1 SQVTM and CDR2 ANQGSEA. The CDR3 loop spans 14 amino acids. Trimming cost V 1 base and J 1 base, with 8 bases left between them. This chain's CDR3 is CSVEGGTSYNEQFF. The DNA of the CDR3 is TGCAGCGTTGAAGGGGGTACATCCTACAATGAGCAGTTCTTC.

To note about this clone: Other nucleotide sequences in the sample specify the same CDR3. The chain joins TRBV29-1 to TRBJ1-1; the D is unclear. CDR1 is SQVTM and CDR2 is ANQGSEA in the germline V gene. V was shortened by 3 bases and J by 4 bases, with 0 bases between the two germline ends. The CDR3 extends over 9 amino acids. The DNA of the CDR3 is TGCAGCGTTGACACTGAAGCTTTCTTT. The encoded protein is CSVDTEAFF.

This chain links TRBV11-2 with TRBJ1-6; tentatively, D is TRBD1 (6 bases). CDR3 size: 13 residues. Trimming took off 3 bases at V and 10 bases at J, with 10 bases between the two ends. Per the germline V gene, CDR1 is SGHAT and CDR2 is FQNNGV. The CDR3 sequence is CASSLDSKSPLHF. For the CDR3, the DNA is TGTGCCAGCAGCTTGGACAGTAAATCACCCCTCCACTTT. Complete variable domain (other parts from reference TRBV11-2 and TRBJ1-6): EAGVAQSPRYKIIEKRQSVAFWCNPISGHATLYWYQQILGQGPKLLIQFQNNGVVDDSQLPKDRFSAERLKGVDSTLKIQPAKLEDSAVYLCASSLDSKSPLHFGNGTRLTVT.

Note on this clone: This sample includes further DNA sequences coding for the same CDR3. This CDR3 is CAWSVLGNTEAFF. The CDR3 nucleotides read TGTGCCTGGAGTGTCTTAGGGAACACTGAAGCTTTCTTT. This rearrangement joins TRBV30 to TRBJ1-1; D uncertain. The CDR3 has 13 amino acids. V was trimmed by 0 bases and J by 1 base, leaving 6 bases between them. Germline V gives CDR1 GTSNPN, CDR2 SVGIG (reference sequence).

This chain uses TRBV14 with TRBJ2-7; 7 bases match TRBD1. Germline CDR1 reads SGHDN; CDR2 reads FVKESK. The CDR3 contains 13 residues. The junction had 0 bases not matched to a gene; V was cut back by 1 base and J by 3 bases. The CDR3 reads CASSQGTGYEQYF. The CDR3 DNA follows: TGTGCCAGCAGCCAAGGGACAGGCTACGAGCAGTACTTC. The full variable domain, rest sourced from reference TRBV14 and TRBJ2-7, is EAGVTQFPSHSVIEKGQTVTLRCDPISGHDNLYWYRRVMGKEIKFLLHFVKESKQDESGMPNNRFLAERTGGTYSTLKVQPAELEDSGVYFCASSQGTGYEQYFGPGTRLTVT.

J is TRBJ2-5 and V is TRBV5-1; TRBD2 might be the D (6 bases). CDR1 is SGHRS, CDR2 YFSETQ, per germline. V was trimmed by 4 bases and J by 7 bases, leaving 20 bases between them. This CDR3 contains 15 residues. The CDR3 region has the DNA TGCGCCAGCAGCCCAAGTCGGACTTACGGGGGGACCCAGTACTTC. Translating gives CASSPSRTYGGTQYF.

This clone appeared a few times. The chain recombines TRBV4-1 with TRBJ1-2; 11 nucleotides align to TRBD1. CDR1 is MGHRA and CDR2 is YSYEKL in the germline V gene. The J segment lost 4 bases and the V segment lost 4 bases, leaving 5 bases of the junction unmatched. The CDR3 has 15 amino acids. CDR3 bases: TGCGCCAGCAGCCCCCCAGGACAGGGGGCCTATGGCTACACCTTC. Translating gives CASSPPGQGAYGYTF.

V usage is TRBV5-6 and J usage is TRBJ2-1; D ambiguous. The CDR3 is 11 amino acids. CDR1 is SGHDT, CDR2 YYEEEE, per germline. V dropped 3 bases and J dropped 10 bases, with 8 bases sitting between them. The CDR3 loop is CASSSMREQFF. For the CDR3, the DNA is TGTGCCAGCAGCTCCATGAGGGAGCAGTTCTTC.

The chain links TRBV27 to TRBJ1-5; D might be TRBD1 (6 bases). The V gene lost 5 bases and the J gene lost 6 bases, with 17 bases spanning the gap. The CDR3 extends over 15 amino acids. Per germline, CDR1 MNHEY and CDR2 SMNVEV (reference sequence). CDR3 DNA sequence: TGTGCCAGCAGTCCCCGGTCAGGGGTGGGTCAGCCCCAGCATTTT. Residues: CASSPRSGVGQPQHF.